The 8 T cell receptor beta chains listed next were all sequenced from one sample in a study of regulatory T cells in long-lasting Graves disease (dated by TCRdb to about 2021). The sample's time point label is to be understood as: newly diagnosed GD, antithyroid drugs for less than 3 months. For both TCR sequencing and RNA sequencing, RNA was extracted from PBMCs in TRIzol. The receptor library was made with multiplex PCR. TCRdb names Illumina HiSeq 4000 as the instrument used. To build TCR beta libraries, CDR3 regions were amplified by Arm-PCR using iRepertoire HTBI primers. Through fastp at Q25 and MiXCR, TCRdb rebuilt clones from the public reads, retaining in-frame beta chains. Rows are unified per CDR3 protein, each entry keeping the most common DNA and genes. This sample is represented by some 460,000 distinct CDR3 sequences; around 15% of them were singletons. The ten top clones hold 12% of the sample.

The same specimen was also included in a second study, on T cells in Graves' hyperthyroidism and ophthalmopathy.

The sequencing used peripheral blood mononuclear cells (PBMCs), collected at new diagnosis, from a patient treated with antithyroid drugs. The receptor source for this set is a man aged 35-49 years with Graves disease. Donor details come from another sample of the same person, matched by shared clones.

This clonotype was recorded at least ten times. This sequence joins TRBV10-3 and TRBJ2-7, with 13 bases that match TRBD2. Looked up from germline, CDR1 is ENHRY and CDR2 is SYGVKD. The CDR3 is 15 amino acids. V shed 2 bases and J 4 bases; nucleotides not matched to a gene: 2. The CDR3 protein is CAISEGTSGDYEQYF. Written as DNA, the CDR3 is TGTGCCATCAGTGAGGGGACTAGCGGGGATTACGAGCAGTACTTC.

A few counts support this clonotype. This sequence joins TRBV6-1 and TRBJ1-2, with a possible D match to TRBD1 (5 bases). CDR1 and CDR2 (germline): MNHNS, SASEGT. Between the trimmed V and J ends, which lost 6 bases and 8 bases, there was a span of 13 bases. This CDR3 region has 12 residues. The CDR3 loop reads CASRPTVGGYTF. CDR3 bases: TGTGCCAGCAGACCGACAGTCGGAGGCTACACCTTC.

This clonotype appeared many times. The chain couples TRBV28 to TRBJ2-7; 16 bases are shared with TRBD2. The V segment lost 8 bases and the J segment 6 bases; nucleotides outside the gene matches: 10. The CDR3 contains 16 residues. Germline V gene lookup returns CDR1 MDHEN and CDR2 SYDVKM. The CDR3 loop is CASSPGLAGGLLEQYF. The DNA of the CDR3 is TGTGCCAGCTCCCCGGGACTAGCGGGAGGGCTTCTCGAGCAGTACTTC.

This clonotype was found many times. The V and J genes are TRBV9 and TRBJ2-7; 7 positions match TRBD2. The V segment lost 3 bases and the J segment 3 bases; nucleotides outside the gene matches: 6. The CDR3 totals 14 residues. Germline V lookup: CDR1 SGDLS, CDR2 YYNGEE. As DNA, the CDR3 is TGTGCCAGCAGCGCGGGGGAGGGCGGCTACGAGCAGTACTTC. This sequence encodes CASSAGEGGYEQYF.

Many counts were recorded for this clonotype. This rearrangement joins TRBV2 to TRBJ2-7; D is possibly TRBD1 (6 bases). V was cut by 10 bases and J by 1 base, with 17 bases left in between. Germline lookup yields CDR1 SNHLY and CDR2 FYNNEI. This CDR3 has 14 amino acids. In nucleotides, the CDR3 is TGTGCCACGTTTACAGGGACCCTTTCCTACGAGCAGTACTTC. Translation gives CATFTGTLSYEQYF.

This clonotype occurred once. V and J are TRBV9 and TRBJ2-3, with D unclear. V was cut by 0 bases and J by 4 bases, with 9 bases left in between. The CDR3 consists of 14 residues. Germline CDR1 is SGDLS and CDR2 is YYNGEE. The CDR3 nucleotides are TGTGCCAGCAGCGTAGCTCCAACACCAGATACGCAGTATTTT. Translation: CASSVAPTPDTQYF.

The chain is built from TRBV19 and TRBJ2-3; D may be TRBD2 (5 bases). CDR3 size: 13 residues. V was shortened by 5 bases and J by 5 bases, with 11 bases between the two germline ends. The V gene's germline CDR1 is LNHDA and CDR2 SQIVND (reference sequence). The CDR3 is CASSPSPRDTQYF. The CDR3 bases are TGTGCCAGTAGTCCTAGCCCTAGAGATACGCAGTATTTT.

V usage is TRBV29-1 and J usage is TRBJ1-2; D ambiguous. The CDR3 length is 11 residues. Trimming left V 4 bases short and J 3 bases short, with 6 bases between. Germline CDR1 SQVTM, CDR2 ANQGSEA. CDR3 sequence (DNA): TGCAGCGTTGGGCGTGACTATGGCTACACCTTC. Protein sequence: CSVGRDYGYTF.